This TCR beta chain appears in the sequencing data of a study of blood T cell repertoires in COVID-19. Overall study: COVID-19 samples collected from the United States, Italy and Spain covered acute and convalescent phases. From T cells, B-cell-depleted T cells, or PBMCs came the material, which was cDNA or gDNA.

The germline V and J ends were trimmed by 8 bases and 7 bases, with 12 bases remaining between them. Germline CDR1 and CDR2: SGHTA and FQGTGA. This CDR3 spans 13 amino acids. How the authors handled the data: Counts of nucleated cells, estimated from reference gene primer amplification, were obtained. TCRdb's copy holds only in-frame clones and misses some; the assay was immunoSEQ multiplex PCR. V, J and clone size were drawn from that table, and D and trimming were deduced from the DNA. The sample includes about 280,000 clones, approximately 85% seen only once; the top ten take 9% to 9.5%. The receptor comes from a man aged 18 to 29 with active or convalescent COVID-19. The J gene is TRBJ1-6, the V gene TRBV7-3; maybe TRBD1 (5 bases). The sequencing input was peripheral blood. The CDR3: CASGANTNSPLHF. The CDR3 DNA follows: TGTGCCAGCGGGGCCAATACCAATTCACCCCTCCACTTT.